This T cell receptor beta chain comes out of a study of T-cell reconstitution after alpha-beta-depleted transplantation in children. Deletions cut 0 bases from V and 1 base from J, with 10 bases between. CDR1 and CDR2 (germline): MNHEY, SVGEGT. This CDR3 is built from 16 residues. A library of TCRbeta sequences, prepared with unique molecular identifiers, was generated. TCRdb used MiXCR to reprocess the PCR reads, holding one entry per CDR3 protein. The sample comprises about 580,000 distinct CDR3 sequences, about 23% of which are singletons, and roughly 13% rests with the top ten. Regarding this clonotype: Its target is unknown.

Overall study results and limits: Several hundred expanded graft clones reportedly were the source of alpha-beta T cells about two months after transplant.

V is TRBV6-2 or TRBV6-3 and J is TRBJ2-1; D uncertain. The source was PBMCs, mostly from graft donor cells, collected 360 days after TCRalphabeta/CD19-depleted stem cell transplant. The sequence derives from a boy under two years old who had a stem cell transplant for acute myeloid leukemia, so the T cells may come from the graft donor. CDR3 bases: TGTGCCAGCAGTTACTCGACCTCTTCTTCCTACAATGAGCAGTTCTTC. It is translated as CASSYSTSSSYNEQFF.